The rows below give T cell receptor beta chains drawn from one sample of a study of human T cells and chemical hapten exposure. TCRdb re-called the RACE reads through MiXCR, storing one row per CDR3 protein. The sample shows about 110,000 distinct CDR3 sequences, 8% to 13% of them seen only once. Sequencing used whole blood, obtained in connection with sensitization to the hapten diphenylcyclopropenone (DPC). The receptors here all came from a woman aged 40 to 50 with alopecia areata. Some clones in this sample may be carry-over from other donors' samples. Both conserved end residues are part of each CDR3. A D gene is named only where the DNA matches it firmly. Clone size is shown for a subset of rows, as once, few, many or a class of expanded clone.

abundance: few
d_gene: NA
j_gene: TRBJ2-2
v_gene: TRBV2
len: 14
CDR3aa: CASSEGANTGELFF
CDR3nt: TGTGCCAGCAGTGAGGGCGCAAACACCGGGGAGCTGTTTTTT

abundance: many
d_gene: NA
j_gene: TRBJ2-1
v_gene: TRBV7-2
len: 14
CDR3aa: CASSYKSSYNEQFF
CDR3nt: TGTGCCAGCAGCTACAAGAGCTCCTACAATGAGCAGTTCTTC

abundance: many
d_gene: NA
j_gene: TRBJ1-1
v_gene: TRBV7-2
len: 12
CDR3aa: CASSLVLTEAFF
CDR3nt: TGTGCCAGCAGCTTAGTCCTCACTGAAGCTTTCTTT

abundance: NA
d_gene: NA
j_gene: TRBJ2-3
v_gene: TRBV10-3
len: 15
CDR3aa: CAISKTQGSSDTQYF
CDR3nt: TGTGCCATCAGTAAAACACAGGGCTCTAGCGATACGCAGTATTTT

abundance: few
d_gene: TRBD1
j_gene: TRBJ2-7
v_gene: TRBV5-1
len: 15
CDR3aa: CASSLEGQGADEQYF
CDR3nt: TGCGCCAGCAGCTTGGAGGGACAGGGAGCGGACGAGCAGTACTTC

abundance: few
d_gene: NA
j_gene: TRBJ1-1
v_gene: TRBV24-1
len: 13
CDR3aa: CATSDLASREAFF
CDR3nt: TGTGCCACCAGTGATTTGGCCAGCCGGGAAGCTTTCTTT

abundance: many
d_gene: TRBD1
j_gene: TRBJ2-7
v_gene: TRBV18
len: 15
CDR3aa: CASSPFEGAGDEQYF
CDR3nt: TGTGCCAGCTCACCATTCGAGGGGGCTGGGGACGAGCAGTACTTC

abundance: many
d_gene: NA
j_gene: TRBJ2-3
v_gene: TRBV20-1
len: 17
CDR3aa: CSARAPRSRSGTDTQYF
CDR3nt: TGCAGTGCTAGAGCCCCACGTTCGAGGTCGGGGACAGATACGCAGTATTTT

abundance: NA
d_gene: NA
j_gene: TRBJ1-1
v_gene: TRBV20-1
len: 12
CDR3aa: CSARQYGGGAFF
CDR3nt: TGCAGTGCTAGACAGTACGGGGGGGGAGCTTTCTTT

abundance: many
d_gene: NA
j_gene: TRBJ2-7
v_gene: TRBV5-4
len: 14
CDR3aa: CASSFQGRPYEQYF
CDR3nt: TGTGCCAGCAGCTTCCAGGGGCGACCCTACGAGCAGTACTTC

abundance: few
d_gene: TRBD2
j_gene: TRBJ2-3
v_gene: TRBV7-8
len: 15
CDR3aa: CASSSGTSGPDTQYF
CDR3nt: TGTGCCAGCAGCTCCGGGACTAGCGGTCCAGATACGCAGTATTTT

abundance: few
d_gene: NA
j_gene: TRBJ2-7
v_gene: TRBV19
len: 14
CDR3aa: CASREGRDSYEQYF
CDR3nt: TGTGCCAGTAGGGAGGGACGAGACTCCTACGAGCAGTACTTC

abundance: many
d_gene: NA
j_gene: TRBJ2-1
v_gene: TRBV28
len: 15
CDR3aa: CASSLSDTIGDEQFF
CDR3nt: TGTGCCAGCAGTTTATCGGACACTATTGGTGATGAGCAGTTCTTC

abundance: many
d_gene: TRBD2
j_gene: TRBJ2-1
v_gene: TRBV6-5
len: 15
CDR3aa: CASSYGGRGGDEQFF
CDR3nt: TGTGCCAGCAGTTACGGCGGGAGGGGAGGCGATGAGCAGTTCTTC

abundance: once
d_gene: NA
j_gene: TRBJ2-3
v_gene: TRBV6-2/TRBV6-3
len: 16
CDR3aa: CASNWGPMGGTDTQYF
CDR3nt: TGTGCCAGCAACTGGGGGCCGATGGGGGGCACAGATACGCAGTATTTT

abundance: few
d_gene: NA
j_gene: TRBJ1-5
v_gene: TRBV29-1
len: 13
CDR3aa: CSVGYGGNQPQHF
CDR3nt: TGCAGCGTTGGTTACGGGGGTAATCAGCCCCAGCATTTT

abundance: many
d_gene: NA
j_gene: TRBJ1-2
v_gene: TRBV30
len: 13
CDR3aa: CAAVWRLLYGYTF
CDR3nt: TGTGCCGCAGTATGGCGGCTCCTCTATGGCTACACCTTC

abundance: NA
d_gene: NA
j_gene: TRBJ1-1
v_gene: TRBV12-3/TRBV12-4
len: 14
CDR3aa: CASREDSGGTEAFF
CDR3nt: TGTGCCAGCAGGGAGGACTCGGGGGGGACTGAAGCTTTCTTT

abundance: once
d_gene: TRBD1
j_gene: TRBJ2-1
v_gene: TRBV11-2
len: 16
CDR3aa: CASSLVSGQGFNEQFF
CDR3nt: TGTGCCAGCAGCTTAGTTTCTGGACAGGGGTTTAATGAGCAGTTCTTC

abundance: NA
d_gene: NA
j_gene: TRBJ2-4
v_gene: TRBV7-6
len: 15
CDR3aa: CASSLGYSWTDIQYF
CDR3nt: TGTGCCAGCAGCTTAGGGTACAGTTGGACGGACATTCAGTACTTC

abundance: many
d_gene: NA
j_gene: TRBJ2-1
v_gene: TRBV19
len: 13
CDR3aa: CASSIQGSHEQFF
CDR3nt: TGTGCCAGTAGTATACAGGGGTCCCATGAGCAGTTCTTC

abundance: NA
d_gene: NA
j_gene: TRBJ1-1
v_gene: TRBV19
len: 17
CDR3aa: CASSIRAPGLGKTEAFF
CDR3nt: TGTGCCAGTAGTATCCGGGCTCCCGGGTTGGGAAAGACTGAAGCTTTCTTT

abundance: many
d_gene: NA
j_gene: TRBJ2-1
v_gene: TRBV4-2
len: 13
CDR3aa: CASSRNTVNEQFF
CDR3nt: TGTGCCAGCAGCCGCAACACGGTTAATGAGCAGTTCTTC

abundance: few
d_gene: NA
j_gene: TRBJ1-4
v_gene: TRBV6-5
len: 15
CDR3aa: CASSYMGLTNEKLFF
CDR3nt: TGTGCCAGCAGTTATATGGGGTTAACTAATGAAAAACTGTTTTTT

abundance: many
d_gene: NA
j_gene: TRBJ1-2
v_gene: TRBV30
len: 13
CDR3aa: CAWSAQPGYGYTF
CDR3nt: TGTGCCTGGAGTGCACAGCCTGGCTATGGCTACACCTTC

abundance: many
d_gene: NA
j_gene: TRBJ2-2
v_gene: TRBV10-2
len: 11
CDR3aa: CASRTGRELFF
CDR3nt: TGCGCCAGCAGAACAGGGAGGGAGCTGTTTTTT

abundance: NA
d_gene: TRBD1
j_gene: TRBJ2-7
v_gene: TRBV29-1
len: 14
CDR3aa: CSVAPGQGARGQYF
CDR3nt: TGCAGCGTTGCCCCGGGACAGGGGGCGCGGGGGCAGTACTTC